The clone carrying this T cell receptor (beta chain) was seen ten or more times. Its antigen is undetermined. This specimen belongs to a study of T cells in Graves' hyperthyroidism and ophthalmopathy. Overall study findings and caveats: The model identified upcoming ophthalmopathy a median approximately 6.4 months ahead of onset.

From RNA transcripts, TCR beta CDR3 regions were amplified. When the TCR CDR3 underwent first-round RT-PCR, the HTBI primer set was used. TCRdb re-called the multiplex PCR reads with MiXCR, one entry per CDR3 protein. The data contain about 580,000 distinct CDR3 sequences, just over 45% of them singletons. The ends lost 6 bases at V and 3 bases at J; junction bases unmatched: 11. CDR1 is DFQATT and CDR2 is SNEGSKA in the germline V gene (reference sequence). The CDR3 totals 15 residues. The V and J genes are TRBV20-1 and TRBJ1-2; TRBD1 matches 9 bases. The TCR originated in a woman under 30 with Graves' hyperthyroidism. The sample comprised peripheral blood or thyroid tissue (not recorded which). This CDR3 reads CSATLGQGMYYGYTF. For the CDR3, the DNA is TGCAGTGCCACATTGGGACAGGGAATGTACTATGGCTACACCTTC.